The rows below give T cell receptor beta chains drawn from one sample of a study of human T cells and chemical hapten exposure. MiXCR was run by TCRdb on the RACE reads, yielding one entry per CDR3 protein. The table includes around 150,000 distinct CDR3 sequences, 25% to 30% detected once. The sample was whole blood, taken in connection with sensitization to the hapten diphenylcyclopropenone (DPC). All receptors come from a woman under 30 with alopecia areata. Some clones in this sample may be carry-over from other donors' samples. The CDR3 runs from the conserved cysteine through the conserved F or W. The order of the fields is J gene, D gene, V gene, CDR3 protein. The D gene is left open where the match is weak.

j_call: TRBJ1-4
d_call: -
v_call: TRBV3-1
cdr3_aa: CASSQGGYGKLFF

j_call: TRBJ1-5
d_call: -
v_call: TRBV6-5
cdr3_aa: CASKRDSTNQPQHF

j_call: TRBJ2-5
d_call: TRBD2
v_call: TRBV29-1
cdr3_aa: CSDRTSGSRETQYF

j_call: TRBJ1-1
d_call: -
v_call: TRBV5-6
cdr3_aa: CASSFYTEAFF

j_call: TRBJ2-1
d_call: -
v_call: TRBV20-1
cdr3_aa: CSARDRVGGLNTYNEQFF

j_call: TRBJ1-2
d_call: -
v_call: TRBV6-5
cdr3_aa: CASSYSVGGNYGYTF

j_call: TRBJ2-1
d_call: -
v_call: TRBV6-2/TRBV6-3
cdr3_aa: CASSLGSINEQFF

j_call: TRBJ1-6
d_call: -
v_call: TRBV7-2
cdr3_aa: CASSLPPSISLHF

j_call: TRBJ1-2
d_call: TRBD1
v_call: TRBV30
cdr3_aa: CAWSVTGGDYGYTF

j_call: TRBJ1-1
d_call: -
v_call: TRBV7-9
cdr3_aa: CASSLVGGITEAFF

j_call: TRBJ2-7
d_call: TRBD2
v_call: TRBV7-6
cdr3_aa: CASSLPPGLAGGYEQYF

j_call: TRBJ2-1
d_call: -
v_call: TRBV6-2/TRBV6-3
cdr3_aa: CASSSLGSGAYNEQFF

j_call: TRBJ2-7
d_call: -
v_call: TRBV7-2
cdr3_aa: CASSLVDEQYF

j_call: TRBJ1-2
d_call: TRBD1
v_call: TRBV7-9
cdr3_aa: CASSARGQDSYGYTF

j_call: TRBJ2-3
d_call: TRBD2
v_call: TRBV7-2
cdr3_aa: CASSSYAREGRVDTQYF

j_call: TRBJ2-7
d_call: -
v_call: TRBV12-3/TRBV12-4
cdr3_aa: CASSLRREAYEQYF

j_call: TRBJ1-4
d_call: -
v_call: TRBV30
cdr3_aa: CAWKQLLNEKLFF

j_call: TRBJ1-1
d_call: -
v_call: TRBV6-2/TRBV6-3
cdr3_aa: CASSGSMGLTEASF

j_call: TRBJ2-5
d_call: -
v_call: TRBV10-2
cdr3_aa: CASRQEPGETQYF

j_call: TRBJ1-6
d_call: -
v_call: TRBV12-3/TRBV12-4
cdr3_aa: CASSSGVRPPLHF

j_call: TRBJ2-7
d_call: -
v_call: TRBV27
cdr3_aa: CASSLLGRNYEQYF

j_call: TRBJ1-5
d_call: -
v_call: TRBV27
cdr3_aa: CASSLGDTGQPQHF

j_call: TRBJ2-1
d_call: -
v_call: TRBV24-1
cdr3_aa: CATSDLNYNEQFF

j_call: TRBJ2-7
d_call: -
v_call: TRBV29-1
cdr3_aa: CSAGEGAYEQYF

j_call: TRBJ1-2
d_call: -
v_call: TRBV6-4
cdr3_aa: CASNNYGYTF

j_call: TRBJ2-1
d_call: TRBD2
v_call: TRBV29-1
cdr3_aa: CSVAGLAGGNEQFF

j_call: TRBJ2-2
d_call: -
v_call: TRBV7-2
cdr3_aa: CASSFSNGELFF

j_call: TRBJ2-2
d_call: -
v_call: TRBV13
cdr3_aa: CASRDRTGELFF

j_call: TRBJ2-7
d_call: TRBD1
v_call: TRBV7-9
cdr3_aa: CASSEDRGDPYF

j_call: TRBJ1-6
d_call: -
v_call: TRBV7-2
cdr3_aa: CASSLVSGLFSPLHF

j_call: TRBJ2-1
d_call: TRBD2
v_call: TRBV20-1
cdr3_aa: CSAIRRLAGQVDEQFF

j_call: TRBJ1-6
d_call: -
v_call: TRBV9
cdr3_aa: CASSVYSDSPLHF

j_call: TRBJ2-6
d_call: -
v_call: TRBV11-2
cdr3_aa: CASSFVAAHSGANVLTF

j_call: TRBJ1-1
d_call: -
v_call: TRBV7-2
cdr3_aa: CASSFRQAGWMNTEAFF

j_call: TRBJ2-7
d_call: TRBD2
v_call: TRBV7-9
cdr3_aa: CASSSLGRVREQYF

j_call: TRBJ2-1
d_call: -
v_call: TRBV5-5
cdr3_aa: CASRWDAGPYNEQFF

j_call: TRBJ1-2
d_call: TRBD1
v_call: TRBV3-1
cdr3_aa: CASTRQGATGYTF

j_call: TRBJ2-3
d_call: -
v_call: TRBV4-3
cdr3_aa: CASSQEKVTDTQYF

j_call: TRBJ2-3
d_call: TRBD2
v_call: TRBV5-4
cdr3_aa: CASSSGLAGVRTDTQYF

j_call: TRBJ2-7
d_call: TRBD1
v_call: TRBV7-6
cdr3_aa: CASSLETGRGGYEQYF

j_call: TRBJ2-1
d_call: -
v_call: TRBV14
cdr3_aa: CASSRGREQFF

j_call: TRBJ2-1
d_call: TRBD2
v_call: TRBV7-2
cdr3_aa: CASSPPGLAGNNEQFF

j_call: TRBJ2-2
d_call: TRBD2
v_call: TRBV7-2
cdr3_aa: CASRRLANGELFF

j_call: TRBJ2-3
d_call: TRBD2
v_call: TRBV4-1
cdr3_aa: CASSWREGGTDTQYF

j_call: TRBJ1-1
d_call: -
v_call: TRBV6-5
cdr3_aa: CASSYSSSGGPAFF

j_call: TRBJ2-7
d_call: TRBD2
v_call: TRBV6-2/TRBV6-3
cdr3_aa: CASSRLAGGHEQYF

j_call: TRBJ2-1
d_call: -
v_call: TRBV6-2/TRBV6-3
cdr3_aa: CASSYSQGEQFF

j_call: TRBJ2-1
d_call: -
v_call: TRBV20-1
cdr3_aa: CSAAVLGEQFF

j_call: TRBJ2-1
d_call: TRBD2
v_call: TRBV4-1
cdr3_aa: CASSQGGGTSGVDEQFF

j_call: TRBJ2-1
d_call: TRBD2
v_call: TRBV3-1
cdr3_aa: CASSHVLAANEQFF

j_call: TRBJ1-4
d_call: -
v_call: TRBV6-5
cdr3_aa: CASSPSIGQREKLFF

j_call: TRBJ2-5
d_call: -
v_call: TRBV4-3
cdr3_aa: CASSQDRSQTQYF

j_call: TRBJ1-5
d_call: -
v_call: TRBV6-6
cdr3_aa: CASSYSFAGGVGNQPQHF

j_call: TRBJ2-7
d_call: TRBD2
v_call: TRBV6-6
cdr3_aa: CASRARSGGGEQYF

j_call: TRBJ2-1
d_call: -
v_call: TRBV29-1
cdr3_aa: CSVSRDGSYNEQFF

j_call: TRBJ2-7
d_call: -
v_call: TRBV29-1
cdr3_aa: CSVEGRHEQYF

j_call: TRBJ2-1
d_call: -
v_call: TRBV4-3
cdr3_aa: CASSQDPLHGNEQFF

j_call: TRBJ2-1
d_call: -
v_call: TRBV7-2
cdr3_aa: CASSPRRGGEQFF

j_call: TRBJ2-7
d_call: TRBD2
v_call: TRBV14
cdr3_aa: CASSQYAGTRTQEQYF

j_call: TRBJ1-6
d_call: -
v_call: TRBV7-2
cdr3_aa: CASTSAVSSPLHF